This TCR beta chain emerged from a study of shared clonotypes between healthy human individuals. Study results and limitations: Generation probabilities of non-shared clonotypes were lower (relative to those shared by all four donors). Clonotype sharing among donors was thought likely to change with sequencing depth.

Deep was the level at which the assay was run. Using immunoSEQ multiplex PCR, the repertoire was profiled, and TCRdb retains in-frame clones only, with some absent. The profile shows 2 million to 2.5 million clones, more than 85% of them singletons. J lost 8 bases, V lost 3 bases, and 13 bases had no gene match. The CDR3 covers 16 residues. Germline V gives CDR1 LNHDA, CDR2 SQIVND (reference sequence). Negatively enriched CD4+ T cells were divided by CD45RA into naive and memory. Worth noting for this clone: Its specificity is not known.

The sequence was obtained from a man aged 18 to 29 in good health. Some clones in this sample may be carry-over from other donors' samples. The sample taken for sequencing was naive CD4+ T cells from PBMCs. Sample subset: CD45RA+ positively selected. The chain carries TRBV19 and TRBJ1-2; 9 bases are shared with TRBD1. Here the CDR3 reads CASSMVLRDRVFGYTF. The CDR3 coding sequence is TGTGCCAGTAGTATGGTTTTGCGGGACAGGGTTTTCGGCTACACCTTC.